Presented here are 6 T cell receptor beta chains from one specimen sequenced in a study of blood T cell repertoires in COVID-19. Assay used: immunoSEQ multiplex PCR; TCRdb lists only in-frame clones, some missing. The table lists 95,000 to 110,000 clones, around 89% of them singletons, with about 6.8% in the top ten. The sequencing input was peripheral blood. The receptors shown here come from a man aged 50 or older with active or convalescent COVID-19.

This clone turned up a few times. The rearrangement uses TRBV4-1 and TRBJ2-7; D might be TRBD2 (6 bases). CDR3 length equals 16 residues. V lost 0 bases, J lost 2 bases, and 14 bases lay in between. Germline CDR1 MGHRA, CDR2 YSYEKL. The CDR3 sequence: CASSQDRTGAPYEQYF. The CDR3 DNA reads as TGCGCCAGCAGCCAAGATCGGACGGGAGCTCCCTACGAGCAGTACTTC.

This chain uses TRBV15 with TRBJ2-3; 8 nucleotides align to TRBD2. The CDR3 has 20 residues. The germline gives CDR1 LNHNV, CDR2 YYDKDF (reference sequence). Unmatched junction bases numbered 20, after V lost 2 bases and J lost 4 bases. The CDR3 sequence: CATSRRVAGGRRLAADTQYF. DNA of the CDR3: TGTGCCACCAGCAGACGGGTCGCGGGAGGCCGCCGCTTGGCCGCAGATACGCAGTATTTT.

The genes are TRBV6-5 and TRBJ1-2, with 9 bases matching TRBD1. There are 15 residues in the CDR3. After removal of 9 bases from V and 0 bases from J, the junction contained 8 bases not matched to a gene. Germline V gene data show CDR1 as MNHEY and CDR2 as SVGAGI. The DNA for the CDR3 is TGTGCCAGTGGGTTAGGGACAGGGTCTAACTATGGCTACACCTTC. Protein product: CASGLGTGSNYGYTF.

The rearrangement links TRBV28 to TRBJ1-4; D unclear. V shed 5 bases and J shed 1 base, with 17 bases lying between them. The CDR3 is 17 residues long. CDR1 and CDR2 from the germline V gene are MDHEN and SYDVKM. The CDR3 here is CASSPNRGPGTNEKLFF. The CDR3, as DNA: TGTGCCAGCAGTCCGAATCGAGGGCCCGGAACTAATGAAAAACTGTTTTTT.

The rearrangement joins TRBV7-2 to TRBJ2-2, with D perhaps matching TRBD1 (5 bases). Trimming removed 1 base at V and 6 bases at J, with 12 bases between. Germline V lookup: CDR1 SGHTA, CDR2 FQGNSA. The CDR3 is made up of 15 amino acids. The DNA of the CDR3 is TGTGCCAGCAGCTTAGTGGCAGGGAAGGCCGGGGAGCTGTTTTTT. It yields the protein CASSLVAGKAGELFF.

The chain employs TRBV19 and TRBJ2-1; maybe TRBD2 (6 bases). The germline CDR1 and CDR2 sequences are LNHDA and SQIVND (reference sequence). V was trimmed by 2 bases and J by 9 bases, leaving 14 bases between them. The CDR3 sequence is 14 residues long. For the CDR3, the DNA is TGTGCCAGTAGTATAAGGTGGGAGGCCACTGAGCAGTTCTTC. As protein: CASSIRWEATEQFF.